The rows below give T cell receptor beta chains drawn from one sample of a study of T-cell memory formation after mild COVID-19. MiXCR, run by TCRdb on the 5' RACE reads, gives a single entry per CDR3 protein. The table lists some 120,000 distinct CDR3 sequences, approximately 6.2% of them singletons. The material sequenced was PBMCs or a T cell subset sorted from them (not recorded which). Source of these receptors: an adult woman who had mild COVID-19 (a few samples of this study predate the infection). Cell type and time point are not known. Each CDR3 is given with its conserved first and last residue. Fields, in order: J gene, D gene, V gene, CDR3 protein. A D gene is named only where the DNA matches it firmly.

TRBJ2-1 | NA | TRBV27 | CASMNEQFF
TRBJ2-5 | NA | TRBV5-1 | CASSTGGYQETQYF
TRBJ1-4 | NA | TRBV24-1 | CATSDIVGQLFF
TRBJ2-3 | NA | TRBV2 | CASMAPRHQITDTQYF
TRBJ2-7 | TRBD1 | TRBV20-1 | CSASKGQSYEQYF
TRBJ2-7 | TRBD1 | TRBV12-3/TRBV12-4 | CASSWDRELQYF
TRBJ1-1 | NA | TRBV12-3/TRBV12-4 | CASSPGVGAFF
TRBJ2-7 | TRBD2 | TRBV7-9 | CASSAGRGDPYEQYF
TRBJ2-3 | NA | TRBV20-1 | CSARVVSTDTQYF
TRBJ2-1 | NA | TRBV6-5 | CASSGTGPKNEQFF
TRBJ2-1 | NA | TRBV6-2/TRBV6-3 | CASRGSYNEQFF
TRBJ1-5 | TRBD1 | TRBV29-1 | CSALQGKNQPQHF
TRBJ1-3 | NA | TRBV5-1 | CASSLDLVGNTIYF
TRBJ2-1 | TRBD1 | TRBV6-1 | CASSLGTGVSSYNEQFF
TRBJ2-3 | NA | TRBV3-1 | CASSQPGPGRTDTQYF
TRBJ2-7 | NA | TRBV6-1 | CASSEEGGGRCDF
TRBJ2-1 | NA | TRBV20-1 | CSARVPRGLSYNEQFF
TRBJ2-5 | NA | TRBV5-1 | CASSAVSQETQYF
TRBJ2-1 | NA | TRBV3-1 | CASSQGGGRNYNEQFF
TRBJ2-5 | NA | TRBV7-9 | CASSPTGWTQYF
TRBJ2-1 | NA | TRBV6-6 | CASSYSFWNPYNEQFF
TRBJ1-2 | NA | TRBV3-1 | CASSQNRAGYTF
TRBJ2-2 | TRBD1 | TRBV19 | CASSPGTGSTGELFF
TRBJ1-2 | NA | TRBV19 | CASSGAGLRHGYTF
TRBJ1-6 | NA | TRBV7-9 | CASSRGQGQSPLHF
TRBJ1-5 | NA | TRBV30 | CAWSLSTTRPQHF
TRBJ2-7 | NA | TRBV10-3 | CAIDPGSGSYEQYF
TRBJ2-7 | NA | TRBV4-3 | CASSQNPYKSSAYEQYF
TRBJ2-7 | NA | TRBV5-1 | CASSLTGPGEQYF
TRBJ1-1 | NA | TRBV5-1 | CASRSRTANTEAFF
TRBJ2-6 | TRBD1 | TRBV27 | CASSFGDRAGANVLTF
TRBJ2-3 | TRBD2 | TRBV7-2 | CASSPGGGPSDTQYF
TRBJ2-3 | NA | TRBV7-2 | CASSSRTTFATDTQYF
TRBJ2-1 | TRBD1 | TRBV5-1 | CASSLGDSVDEQFF
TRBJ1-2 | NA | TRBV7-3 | CASSLVGYGYTF
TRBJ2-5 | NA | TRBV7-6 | CASSSGLNRVQETQYF
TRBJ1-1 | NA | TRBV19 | CASSITGFRVNTEAFF
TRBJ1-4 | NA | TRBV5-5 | CASSWGTGNEKLFF
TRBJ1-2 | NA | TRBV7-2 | CASSLGAINYGYTF
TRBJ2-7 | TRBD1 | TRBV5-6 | CASSTKQGYRYEQYF
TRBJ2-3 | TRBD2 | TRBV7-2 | CASSSLAGDTQYF
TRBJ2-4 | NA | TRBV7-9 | CASSPSSPGTAKNIQYF